Below are 11 T cell receptor beta chains sequenced from a single sample in a study of T cell responses to AZD1222 COVID-19 vaccine. Libraries were prepared by immunoSEQ multiplex PCR; TCRdb keeps only in-frame clonotypes and omits some of them. The sample consists of roughly 100,000 clones, approximately 91% of them appearing once. The starting material was peripheral blood, obtained 28 days after the second AZD1222 dose. These receptors came from an adult who received the AZD1222 COVID-19 vaccine.

The chain couples TRBV10-3 to TRBJ2-1, with a weak D call TRBD2 (5 bases). The V gene's germline CDR1 is ENHRY and CDR2 SYGVKD. This CDR3 spans 11 amino acids. The V end lost 4 bases, the J end lost 13 bases, and 11 bases lay between the germline ends. The CDR3 DNA is TGTGCCATCAGTGCGGAGGTAGAACAGTTCTTC. It translates to CAISAEVEQFF.

This clone occurred once. The V gene is TRBV5-5, the J gene TRBJ2-7; D remains ambiguous. The germline V gene encodes CDR1 SGHKS and CDR2 YYEKEE (reference sequence). This CDR3 has 11 amino acids. V was shortened by 4 bases and J by 7 bases, with 9 bases between the two germline ends. Here the CDR3 DNA reads TGTGCCAGCAGCCTCTCCTTGGAGCAGTACTTC. Translated: CASSLSLEQYF.

The chain has TRBV27 and TRBJ2-7; 13 positions agree with TRBD2. Germline CDR1 MNHEY, CDR2 SMNVEV (reference sequence). This CDR3 comprises 17 residues. V shed 0 bases, J shed 6 bases, and the junction held 8 bases outside the gene matches. CDR3 in DNA: TGTGCCAGCAGTTTATCGGTTGGGACTAGCGGGACGGGCGAGCAGTACTTC. This translates into CASSLSVGTSGTGEQYF.

The chain combines TRBV3-1 (or the pseudogene TRBV3-2) with TRBJ2-7; D is unclear. This CDR3 contains 13 residues. From germline, CDR1 is LGHDT and CDR2 YNNKEL (reference sequence). V was clipped by 3 bases and J by 3 bases, with 9 bases between them. The CDR3: CASSHRSRYEQYF. CDR3 in DNA: TGTGCCAGCAGCCATAGGTCGCGCTACGAGCAGTACTTC.

The V call is TRBV15, the J call TRBJ2-7; 10 bases map to TRBD1. Germline CDR1 LNHNV, CDR2 YYDKDF (reference sequence). The CDR3 extends over 16 amino acids. The junction had 8 bases not matched to a gene; V was cut back by 3 bases and J by 3 bases. In DNA form, the CDR3 reads TGTGCCACCAGCAGGACCAGACAGGGGGCTATCTACGAGCAGTACTTC. Amino acid sequence: CATSRTRQGAIYEQYF.

The V and J genes are TRBV29-1 and TRBJ2-1, with TRBD1 identical over 9 bases. From germline, CDR1 is SQVTM and CDR2 ANQGSEA. V dropped 3 bases and J dropped 15; count of bases not matched to a gene: 12. CDR3 size: 13 residues. This CDR3 reads CSVETSGPGQGFF. CDR3 DNA sequence: TGCAGCGTTGAGACTAGTGGCCCGGGACAGGGGTTCTTC.

This CDR3 is CASSEYGGAEAFF. The DNA for the CDR3 is TGTGCCAGCAGTGAATATGGCGGGGCTGAAGCTTTCTTT. The chain carries TRBV25-1 and TRBJ1-1; no clear D. Trimming pared 0 bases from V and 6 bases from J, leaving 8 bases between. CDR3 size: 13 residues. Germline V CDR1 and CDR2: MGHDK, SYGVNS.

This chain joins TRBV2 and TRBJ1-1; D may be TRBD1 (5 bases). The CDR3 covers 16 residues. V shed 10 bases and J shed 5 bases, with 26 bases lying between them. The germline gives CDR1 SNHLY, CDR2 FYNNEI. CDR3 sequence reads: CATSPAPGRGETEAFF. Written as DNA, the CDR3 is TGTGCCACCTCTCCAGCCCCGGGCCGAGGGGAGACTGAAGCTTTCTTT.

This chain joins TRBV2 and TRBJ2-1; TRBD2 aligns across 13 bases. V gave up 3 bases and J gave up 11 bases; unmatched junction bases: 4. There are 14 residues in the CDR3. Germline V CDR1 and CDR2: SNHLY, FYNNEI. This CDR3 is CASSEGLAGSKQFF. Written as DNA, the CDR3 is TGTGCCAGCAGTGAGGGACTAGCGGGATCTAAGCAGTTCTTC. The full variable domain, rest sourced from reference TRBV2 and TRBJ2-1, is EPEVTQTPSHQVTQMGQEVILRCVPISNHLYFYWYRQILGQKVEFLVSFYNNEISEKSEIFDDQFSVERPDGSNFTLKIRSTKLEDSAMYFCASSEGLAGSKQFFGPGTRLTVL.

This chain's CDR3 is CASSPQSGEHEQYF. CDR3 bases: TGTGCCAGCAGTCCTCAGTCGGGGGAACACGAGCAGTACTTC. This rearrangement joins TRBV25-1 to TRBJ2-7; TRBD2 might be the D (6 bases). From germline, CDR1 is MGHDK and CDR2 SYGVNS. Trimming left V 5 bases short and J 5 bases short, with 16 bases between. This CDR3 is 14 amino acids long.

The gene calls are TRBV5-1 and TRBJ1-2; 9 bases fit TRBD1. CDR3 length equals 16 residues. The V segment lost 3 bases and the J segment 0 bases; nucleotides outside the gene matches: 6. The germline gives CDR1 SGHRS, CDR2 YFSETQ. CDR3 residues: CASSSIQGAPNYGYTF. In DNA, the CDR3 is TGCGCCAGCAGCTCGATACAGGGGGCACCTAACTATGGCTACACCTTC.